One sample yielded the 26 T cell receptor beta chains listed below, sequenced in a study of T cells in localized non-small cell lung cancer. Profiling relied on immunoSEQ multiplex PCR, and the TCRdb table lists in-frame clones only, not all of them. In the table there are approximately 29,000 clones, approximately 83% of which are singletons. Material: peripheral blood mononuclear cells, obtained before any cancer treatment. Every receptor here comes from a man aged 40 to 75 with stage III lung adenocarcinoma.

This sequence joins TRBV7-9 and TRBJ2-7, with D hard to call. From germline, CDR1 is SEHNR and CDR2 FQNEAQ (reference sequence). CDR3 size: 14 residues. V was cut by 2 bases and J by 6 bases, with 14 bases left in between. The CDR3 is CASSLRGLPREQYF. The CDR3 bases are TGTGCCAGCAGCTTAAGAGGCCTTCCCCGCGAGCAGTACTTC.

This clone has more than one count but fewer than ten. The CDR3, as DNA: TGTGCCATCAAGACTAGCGGGAGAGAAAGAATGTTTTTT. Amino acid sequence: CAIKTSGRERMFF. The rearrangement uses TRBV10-3 and TRBJ2-2; 12 nucleotides match TRBD2. This CDR3 spans 13 amino acids. The germline V gene has CDR1 ENHRY and CDR2 SYGVKD. Trimming removed 7 bases from V and 15 bases from J; junction bases left unmatched: 9.

This clone has more than one count but fewer than ten. The chain recombines TRBV19 with TRBJ1-1; no clear D gene. Germline CDR1 and CDR2: LNHDA and SQIVND (reference sequence). V lost 5 bases to trimming and J lost 4 bases, with 14 bases between them. This CDR3 region has 14 residues. The CDR3 here is CASSFEGVGTEAFF. The CDR3, as DNA: TGTGCCAGTAGTTTTGAGGGCGTCGGCACTGAAGCTTTCTTT.

This clone was seen more than once but under ten times. The genes are TRBV4-2 and TRBJ2-3, with D unclear. The CDR3 loop spans 14 amino acids. With 0 bases removed from V and 2 bases from J, the gap between germline ends came to 6 bases. Germline-derived CDR1 and CDR2 are LGHNA and YNFKEQ. The CDR3 protein is CASSQDPITDTQYF. CDR3 nucleotide sequence: TGTGCCAGCAGCCAAGATCCCATCACAGATACGCAGTATTTT.

The gene calls are TRBV19 and TRBJ1-1; D is unclear. The CDR3 runs to 16 residues. The germline V and J ends were trimmed by 5 bases and 3 bases, with 19 bases remaining between them. Germline CDR1 LNHDA, CDR2 SQIVND (reference sequence). CDR3 loop: CASSSLEYTTHTEAFF. The CDR3, as DNA: TGTGCCAGTAGTTCGCTGGAGTACACCACTCACACTGAAGCTTTCTTT.

This CDR3 reads CASSELDRDGSPLHF. The CDR3 region has the DNA TGTGCCAGCAGTGAATTGGACAGGGATGGTTCACCCCTCCACTTT. The chain combines TRBV6-1 with TRBJ1-6; TRBD1 aligns across 8 bases. Per germline, CDR1 MNHNS and CDR2 SASEGT. The CDR3 runs to 15 residues. The junction had 6 bases not matched to a gene; V was cut back by 2 bases and J by 9 bases.

This chain uses TRBV6-5 with TRBJ2-2; TRBD2 aligns across 11 bases. Trimming at V came to 6 bases and at J to 7 bases, leaving 4 bases not matched to a gene. The germline V gene encodes CDR1 MNHEY and CDR2 SVGAGI. There are 14 residues in the CDR3. CDR3 region: CASRLAGDHGELFF. The CDR3 bases are TGTGCCAGCAGACTAGCGGGAGATCACGGGGAGCTGTTTTTT.

The V call is TRBV13, the J call TRBJ2-7; 14 bases line up with TRBD2. CDR3 length equals 18 residues. Germline V lookup: CDR1 PRHDT, CDR2 FYEKMQ (reference sequence). The V segment lost 5 bases and the J segment 3 bases; nucleotides outside the gene matches: 12. The CDR3 region has the DNA TGTGCCAGCAGCCCTGGGACTAGCGGGAGTCCCTATAGCTACGAGCAGTACTTC. Translated, it gives CASSPGTSGSPYSYEQYF.

The V call is TRBV2, the J call TRBJ2-5; D gene unclear. The length of the CDR3 is 12 residues. Trimming cost V 2 bases and J 3 bases, with 4 bases left between them. Germline assignment: CDR1 SNHLY and CDR2 FYNNEI. CDR3 sequence reads: CASSEMEETQYF. The CDR3 DNA sequence: TGTGCCAGCAGTGAAATGGAAGAGACCCAGTACTTC.

The chain has TRBV7-9 and TRBJ1-2; 7 bases align to TRBD1. The CDR3 has 14 residues. V trimming: 0 bases; J trimming: 8 bases; junction bases outside the gene matches: 6. Per the germline V gene, CDR1 is SEHNR and CDR2 is FQNEAQ (reference sequence). Here the CDR3 reads CASSLARRGYGYTF. CDR3 DNA sequence: TGTGCCAGCAGCTTAGCCCGCAGGGGGTACGGCTACACCTTC.

In this sample, this clone turned up once. The chain uses TRBV30 and TRBJ2-3; 7 bases are shared with TRBD2. The CDR3 loop spans 12 amino acids. V lost 5 bases to trimming and J lost 4 bases; unmatched junction nucleotides: 3. Germline CDR1 GTSNPN, CDR2 SVGIG (reference sequence). CDR3 sequence reads: CAWGLVADTQYF. As DNA, the CDR3 is TGTGCCTGGGGACTAGTAGCAGATACGCAGTATTTT.

The chain couples TRBV28 to TRBJ2-7; 8 bases agree with TRBD1. The V gene end was trimmed by 5 bases and the J gene end by 5 bases; junction bases not matched to a gene: 8. Germline CDR1 is MDHEN and CDR2 is SYDVKM. The CDR3 is 14 amino acids. CDR3 coding DNA: TGTGCCAGCAGTCCTTCAGGGGGCTGGAACGAGCAGTACTTC. Its protein product is CASSPSGGWNEQYF.

The chain is built from TRBV18 and TRBJ2-5; maybe TRBD2 (6 bases). V was shortened by 3 bases and J by 4 bases, with 9 bases between the two germline ends. Germline CDR1 and CDR2: KGHSH and LQKENI. CDR3 length: 13 amino acids. The DNA of the CDR3 is TGTGCCAGCTCACCCGGGACTGTAGAGACCCAGTACTTC. Translated: CASSPGTVETQYF.

V and J are TRBV5-1 and TRBJ2-1; tentatively, D is TRBD1 (6 bases). Between the trimmed V and J ends, which lost 2 bases and 2 bases, there was a span of 11 bases. The CDR3 covers 15 residues. Germline values: CDR1 SGHRS, CDR2 YFSETQ. CDR3 sequence (DNA): TGCGCCAGCAGCTTCTCGGACAGTGCCTACAATGAGCAGTTCTTC. This encodes CASSFSDSAYNEQFF.

The J gene is TRBJ2-2, the V gene TRBV5-1; possibly TRBD2 for D (6 bases). Germline V gene sequence: CDR1 SGHRS, CDR2 YFSETQ. The CDR3 length is 15 residues. The V end lost 7 bases, the J end lost 5 bases, and 18 bases lay between the germline ends. The CDR3 DNA sequence: TGCGCCAGCCGGCTCGAGGGAGGATTGACCGGGGAGCTGTTTTTT. It is translated as CASRLEGGLTGELFF.

The chain is built from TRBV5-1 and TRBJ2-2, with D maybe TRBD1 (6 bases). From germline, CDR1 is SGHRS and CDR2 YFSETQ. V gave up 1 base and J gave up 5 bases, with 21 bases separating them. CDR3 size: 18 residues. The CDR3: CASSLYQQGIGGTGELFF. CDR3 sequence (DNA): TGCGCCAGCAGCTTGTACCAACAGGGAATAGGTGGGACCGGGGAGCTGTTTTTT.

The rearrangement links TRBV5-8 to TRBJ2-2; the match to TRBD2 covers 14 bases. V gave up 2 bases and J gave up 4 bases; unmatched junction bases: 4. Germline lookup yields CDR1 SGHTS and CDR2 YDEGEE. This CDR3 is built from 17 residues. The CDR3 DNA is TGTGCCAGCAGCTTTGGGACTAGCGGGAGCTCCACCGGGGAGCTGTTTTTT. This codes for CASSFGTSGSSTGELFF.

V and J are TRBV28 and TRBJ2-2; 13 bases fit TRBD2. Looked up from germline, CDR1 is MDHEN and CDR2 is SYDVKM. With 3 bases clipped from V and 6 bases from J, the junction kept 10 bases outside the gene matches. The CDR3 length is 18 residues. CDR3: CASSFWTSGSWGAGELFF. CDR3 sequence (DNA): TGTGCCAGCAGTTTCTGGACTAGCGGGAGCTGGGGCGCCGGGGAGCTGTTTTTT.

The chain carries TRBV4-2 and TRBJ2-5; D call uncertain. The CDR3 is made up of 13 amino acids. V lost 2 bases and J lost 1, with 5 bases in between. CDR1 LGHNA and CDR2 YNFKEQ come from the germline V gene. The CDR3 is CASSQNLQETQYF. The CDR3 region has the DNA TGTGCCAGCAGCCAAAACCTCCAAGAGACCCAGTACTTC.

The chain is built from TRBV6-4 and TRBJ2-7; D is perhaps TRBD1 (5 bases). Germline assignment: CDR1 MRHNA and CDR2 SNTAGT. The CDR3 has 14 residues. The ends were cut back, 4 bases at V and 4 bases at J, with 14 bases in the middle. The CDR3 DNA sequence: TGTGCCAGCAGTGCCGGCAGGGCTCTGTACGAGCAGTACTTC. As protein: CASSAGRALYEQYF.

The chain joins TRBV2 to TRBJ1-1, with a weak D call TRBD1 (6 bases). The CDR3 covers 13 residues. The V end was cut by 6 bases, the J end by 1 base, with 9 bases between. Germline V gene lookup returns CDR1 SNHLY and CDR2 FYNNEI. CDR3 loop: CASRDSQNTEAFF. The CDR3 coding sequence is TGTGCCAGCAGGGACAGTCAGAACACTGAAGCTTTCTTT.

The chain links TRBV9 to TRBJ2-2; D is possibly TRBD1 (6 bases). This CDR3 region has 13 residues. Germline V gene sequence: CDR1 SGDLS, CDR2 YYNGEE. V dropped 5 bases and J dropped 4 bases, with 9 bases sitting between them. The CDR3 region is CASSVQGTGELFF. The CDR3 DNA reads as TGTGCCAGCAGTGTACAGGGCACCGGGGAGCTGTTTTTT.

The chain couples TRBV11-1 to TRBJ2-5; 13 positions match TRBD2. This CDR3 has 18 residues. Germline V gives CDR1 SGHAT, CDR2 FQDESV (reference sequence). V was clipped by 4 bases and J by 3 bases; unmatched bases: 11. CDR3 sequence (DNA): TGTGCCAGCAGCTACATGACCCCCGGGACTAGCGGGAAAGAGACCCAGTACTTC. This codes for CASSYMTPGTSGKETQYF.

The J gene is TRBJ1-4, the V gene TRBV6-1, with a possible D match to TRBD1 (5 bases). There are 15 residues in the CDR3. Germline V lookup: CDR1 MNHNS, CDR2 SASEGT. Trimming took off 6 bases at V and 5 bases at J, with 16 bases between the two ends. DNA for the CDR3: TGTGCCAGCAGAGACGTGTCCAGACAGAATGAAAAACTGTTTTTT. This translates into CASRDVSRQNEKLFF.

This clone was recorded once. The V call is TRBV19, the J call TRBJ2-4; 7 bases are a match to TRBD1. The V segment lost 8 bases and the J segment 0 bases; nucleotides outside the gene matches: 7. The CDR3 runs 15 residues. Germline V CDR1 and CDR2: LNHDA, SQIVND (reference sequence). The CDR3 loop reads CASEDRNLAKNIQYF. Here the CDR3 DNA reads TGTGCCAGTGAGGACAGGAACTTAGCCAAAAACATTCAGTACTTC.

The chain has TRBV2 and TRBJ1-1; D might be TRBD1 (5 bases). The CDR3 is 16 amino acids. Deletions cut 5 bases from V and 4 bases from J, with 20 bases between. Germline V CDR1 and CDR2: SNHLY, FYNNEI. The CDR3, as DNA: TGTGCCAGCAGTTTGAGGGACCCCTACGGTGGCACTGAAGCTTTCTTT. Translated: CASSLRDPYGGTEAFF.